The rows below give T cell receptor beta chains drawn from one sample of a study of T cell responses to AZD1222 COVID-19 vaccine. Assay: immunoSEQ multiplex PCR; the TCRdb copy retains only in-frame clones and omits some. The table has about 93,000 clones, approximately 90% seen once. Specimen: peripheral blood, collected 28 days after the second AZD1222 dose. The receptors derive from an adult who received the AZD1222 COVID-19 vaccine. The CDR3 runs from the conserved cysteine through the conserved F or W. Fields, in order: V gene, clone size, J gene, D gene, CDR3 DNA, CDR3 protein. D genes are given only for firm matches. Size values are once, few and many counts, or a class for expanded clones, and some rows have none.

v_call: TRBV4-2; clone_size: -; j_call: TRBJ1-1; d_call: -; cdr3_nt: TGTGCCAGCAGCCAAGATTGGGCGGGGAACACTGAAGCTTTCTTT; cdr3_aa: CASSQDWAGNTEAFF
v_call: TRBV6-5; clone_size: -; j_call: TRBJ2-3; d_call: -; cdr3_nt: TGTGCCAGCGGGTTAGCAGATACGCAGTATTTT; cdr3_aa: CASGLADTQYF
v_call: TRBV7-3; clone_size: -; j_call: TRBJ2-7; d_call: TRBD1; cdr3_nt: TGTGCCAGCAGCTTTGGGACAGGAGACTACGAGCAGTACTTC; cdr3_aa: CASSFGTGDYEQYF
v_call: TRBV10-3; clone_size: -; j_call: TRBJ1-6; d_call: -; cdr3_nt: TGTGCCATCAGGCCGGGAGGGAACAATTCACCCCTCCACTTT; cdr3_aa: CAIRPGGNNSPLHF
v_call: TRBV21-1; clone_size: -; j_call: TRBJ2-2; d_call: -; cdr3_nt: TGTGCCAGCAGCCAAAACATATCACTAGCGGGAGGCCCGAACACCGGGGAGCTGTTTTTT; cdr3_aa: CASSQNISLAGGPNTGELFF
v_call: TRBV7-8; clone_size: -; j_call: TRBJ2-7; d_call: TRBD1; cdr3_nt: TGTGCCAGCAGCGGCCGGACAGGGTGGCACGAGCAGTACTTC; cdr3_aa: CASSGRTGWHEQYF
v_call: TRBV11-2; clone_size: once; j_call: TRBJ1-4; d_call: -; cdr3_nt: TGTGCCAGCGGTGAGGGCAACTATGCAACTAATGAAAAACTGTTTTTT; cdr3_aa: CASGEGNYATNEKLFF
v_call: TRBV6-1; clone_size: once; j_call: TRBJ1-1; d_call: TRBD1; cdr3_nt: TGTGCCAGCAGTACAGGGGGCGGGAACACTGAAGCTTTCTTT; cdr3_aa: CASSTGGGNTEAFF
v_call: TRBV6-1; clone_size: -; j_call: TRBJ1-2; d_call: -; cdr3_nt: TGTGCCAGCAGTGAAGGTCCATCCTTCTCTTATGGCTACACCTTC; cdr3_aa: CASSEGPSFSYGYTF
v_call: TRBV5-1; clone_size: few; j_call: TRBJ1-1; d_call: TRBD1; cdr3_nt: TGCGCCAGCAGCTTGGACAGGGGGAACACTGAAGCTTTCTTT; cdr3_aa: CASSLDRGNTEAFF
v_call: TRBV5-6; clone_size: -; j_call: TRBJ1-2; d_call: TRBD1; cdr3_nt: TGTGCCAGCAGCTTGGATACAGGGGTAGTCTATGGCTACACCTTC; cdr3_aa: CASSLDTGVVYGYTF
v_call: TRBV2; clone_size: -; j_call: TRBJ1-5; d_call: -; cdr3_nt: TGTGCCAGCAGTGTTGGAGTGTCTGGCAATCAGCCCCAGCATTTT; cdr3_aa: CASSVGVSGNQPQHF
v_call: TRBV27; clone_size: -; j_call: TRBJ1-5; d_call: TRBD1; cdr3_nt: TGTGCCAGCAGTCCGAGGACAGGGGTAGTCCAGCCCCAGCATTTT; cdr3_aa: CASSPRTGVVQPQHF
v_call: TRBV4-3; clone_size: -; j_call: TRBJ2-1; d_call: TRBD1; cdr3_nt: TGCGCCAGCAGCCAAGATGGCAGGACAGGGGAGAATGAGCAGTTCTTC; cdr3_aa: CASSQDGRTGENEQFF
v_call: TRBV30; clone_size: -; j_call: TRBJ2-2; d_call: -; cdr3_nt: TGTGCCTGGAGTCCCAACACCGGGGAGCTGTTTTTT; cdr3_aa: CAWSPNTGELFF
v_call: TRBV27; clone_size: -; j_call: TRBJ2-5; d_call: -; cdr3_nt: TGTGCCAGCAGTCCGAGACCCCAAGAGACCCAGTACTTC; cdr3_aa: CASSPRPQETQYF
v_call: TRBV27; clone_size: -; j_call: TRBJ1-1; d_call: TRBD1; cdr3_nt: TGTGCCAGCAGCGACAGGGGCCAGAACACTGAAGCTTTCTTT; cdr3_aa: CASSDRGQNTEAFF
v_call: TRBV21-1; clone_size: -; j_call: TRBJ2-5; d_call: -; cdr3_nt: TGTGCCAGCAGCAAAGCGGAAGGGACGTACCAAGAGACCCAGTACTTC; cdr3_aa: CASSKAEGTYQETQYF
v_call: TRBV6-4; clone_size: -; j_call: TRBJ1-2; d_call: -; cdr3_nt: TGTGCCAGCAGTGCAGCCGGGAGCTATGGCTACACCTTC; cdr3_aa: CASSAAGSYGYTF
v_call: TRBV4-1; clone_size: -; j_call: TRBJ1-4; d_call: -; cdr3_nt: TGCGCCAGCAGCCAAGGAAGGGGATTGGGGACGGCGGAAGAAAAACTGTTTTTT; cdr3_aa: CASSQGRGLGTAEEKLFF
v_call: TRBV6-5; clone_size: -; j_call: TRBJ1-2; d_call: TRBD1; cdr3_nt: TGTGCCACCCCGGGACAGTCTAACTATGGCTACACCTTC; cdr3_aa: CATPGQSNYGYTF
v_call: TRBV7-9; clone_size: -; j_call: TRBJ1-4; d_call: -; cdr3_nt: TGTGCCAGCAGCCGCCGCCCCCGGGACACCAATGAAAAACTGTTTTTT; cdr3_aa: CASSRRPRDTNEKLFF
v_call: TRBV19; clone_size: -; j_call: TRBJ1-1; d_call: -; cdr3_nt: TGTGCCAGTAGTGACACAGGGAAAACTGAAGCTTTCTTT; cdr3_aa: CASSDTGKTEAFF
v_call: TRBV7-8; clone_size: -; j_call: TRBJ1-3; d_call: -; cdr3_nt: TGTGCCAGCAGCTTAGCGTTTGCGGCTGGAAACACCATATATTTT; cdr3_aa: CASSLAFAAGNTIYF
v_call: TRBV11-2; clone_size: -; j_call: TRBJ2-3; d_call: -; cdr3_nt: TGTGCCAGCAGTTTAAGTACAGATACGCAGTATTTT; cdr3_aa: CASSLSTDTQYF
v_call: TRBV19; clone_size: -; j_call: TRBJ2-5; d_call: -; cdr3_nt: TGTGCCAGTAGTATTAAACCAGGGTCGGAGACCCAGTACTTC; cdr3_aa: CASSIKPGSETQYF
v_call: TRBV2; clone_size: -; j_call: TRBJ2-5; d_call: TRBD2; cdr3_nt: TGTGCCAGCTTTCGACGACTAGCGGGAGGGCGAGGCGGCCAAGAGACCCAGTACTTC; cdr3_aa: CASFRRLAGGRGGQETQYF
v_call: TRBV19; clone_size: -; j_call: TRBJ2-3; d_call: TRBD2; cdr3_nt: TGTGCCAGTAGTCCTAGGCGGGGCGGGGGGTCACCTAGCACAGATACGCAGTATTTT; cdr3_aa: CASSPRRGGGSPSTDTQYF
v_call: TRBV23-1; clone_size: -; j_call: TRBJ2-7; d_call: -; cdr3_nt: TGCGCCAGCAGTCAAGTTAGGGGGCGGGGTCCTCTTTACGAGCAGTACTTC; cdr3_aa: CASSQVRGRGPLYEQYF
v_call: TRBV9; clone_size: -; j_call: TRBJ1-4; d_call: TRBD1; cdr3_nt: TGTGCCAGCAGCAGCCGACAGGGGCAAAACATAGAAAAACTGTTTTTT; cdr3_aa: CASSSRQGQNIEKLFF
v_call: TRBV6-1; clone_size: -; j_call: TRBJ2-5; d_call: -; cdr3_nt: TGTGCCAGCAGCGAAGAGGTAGGGGTAGGGACCCAGTACTTC; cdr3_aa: CASSEEVGVGTQYF